Listed here are 14 T cell receptor beta chains from one sample, sequenced in a study of T cells in Graves' hyperthyroidism and ophthalmopathy. The TCR beta CDR3 regions underwent amplification using RNA transcripts as the source. The HTBI primer set served for first-round RT-PCR of the TCR CDR3. TCRdb processed the multiplex PCR reads anew with MiXCR; each CDR3 protein has one entry. In the table there are more than 650,000 distinct CDR3 sequences, approximately 14% of which are singletons. Sequencing input: blood. These receptors all come from a woman aged 18-35 years with Graves' hyperthyroidism.

Of note for this clonotype: A read error may be the cause here, since a much bigger clone is one base away. The CDR3 reads CTSSPLKRFAYNEQFF. DNA for the CDR3: TGTACCAGCAGCCCCCTGAAGCGGTTTGCCTACAATGAGCAGTTCTTC. This chain links TRBV2 with TRBJ2-1; a weak D match, TRBD2 (5 bases). The CDR3 runs 16 residues. CDR1 SNHLY and CDR2 FYNNEI come from the germline V gene.

This clonotype was detected a few times. V is TRBV10-3 and J is TRBJ2-1, with unresolved D. This CDR3 spans 12 amino acids. The V end lost 7 bases, the J end lost 4 bases, and 8 bases lay between the germline ends. Germline loops: CDR1 ENHRY, CDR2 SYGVKD. Here the CDR3 reads CAIKADYNEQFF. The DNA for the CDR3 is TGTGCCATCAAGGCCGATTACAATGAGCAGTTCTTC.

This clonotype was picked up a small number of times. The chain joins TRBV27 to TRBJ2-7; weak D call: TRBD2 (6 bases). Germline assignment: CDR1 MNHEY and CDR2 SMNVEV (reference sequence). This CDR3 is built from 16 residues. The V end lost 5 bases, the J end lost 0 bases, and 17 bases lay between the germline ends. CDR3 nucleotides: TGTGCCAGCAGTCAAGGAGGACTATTGAGCTCCTACGAGCAGTACTTC. This encodes CASSQGGLLSSYEQYF.

The gene calls are TRBV9 and TRBJ1-1, with 7 positions matching TRBD1. Germline V lookup: CDR1 SGDLS, CDR2 YYNGEE. The CDR3 is 15 residues long. V lost 4 bases to trimming and J lost 0 bases; unmatched junction nucleotides: 6. The CDR3 DNA follows: TGTGCCAGCAGCTTTCAGGACAGGTTGAACACTGAAGCTTTCTTT. Protein product: CASSFQDRLNTEAFF.

This clonotype has more than one count but fewer than ten. J is TRBJ2-7 and V is TRBV20-1; weak D call: TRBD1 (6 bases). Germline CDR1 and CDR2: DFQATT and SNEGSKA (reference sequence). V gave up 2 bases and J gave up 3 bases, with 11 bases separating them. The CDR3 length is 13 residues. The DNA for the CDR3 is TGCAGTGCTAGACAGGGACAACGCTACGAGCAGTACTTC. It specifies CSARQGQRYEQYF.

This clonotype was counted between two and nine times. The chain combines TRBV28 with TRBJ2-7; 11 bases map to TRBD2. V dropped 6 bases and J dropped 4; count of bases not matched to a gene: 8. CDR1 MDHEN and CDR2 SYDVKM come from the germline V gene. There are 15 residues in the CDR3. The CDR3 sequence is CASRVAGGGSYEQYF. The CDR3, as DNA: TGTGCCAGCAGAGTAGCGGGAGGGGGCTCTTACGAGCAGTACTTC.

Ten or more counts support this clonotype. The chain is built from TRBV4-3 and TRBJ2-5; 11 bases are a match to TRBD2. Germline trimming cut 4 bases from V and 0 bases from J; bases unmatched to any gene: 10. Germline CDR1 LGHNA, CDR2 YSLEER. The CDR3 spans 18 residues. This CDR3 reads CASSRGPSGRFYQETQYF. The CDR3 DNA follows: TGCGCCAGCAGCCGTGGGCCTAGCGGGAGGTTTTACCAAGAGACCCAGTACTTC.

This clonotype was recorded a few times. The rearrangement links TRBV13 to TRBJ2-3; perhaps TRBD2 as D (5 bases). The CDR3 runs to 18 residues. In germline, CDR1 is PRHDT, CDR2 FYEKMQ (reference sequence). The V end was cut by 5 bases, the J end by 0 bases, with 21 bases between. The CDR3 loop is CASSTKGGFGESTDTQYF. As DNA, the CDR3 is TGTGCCAGCAGCACGAAAGGAGGTTTTGGGGAAAGCACAGATACGCAGTATTTT.

This clonotype was picked up many times. The chain combines TRBV11-2 with TRBJ2-7; 9 bases agree with TRBD2. Germline V gene sequence: CDR1 SGHAT, CDR2 FQNNGV. V was pared by 3 bases and J by 4 bases, with 7 bases of the junction left unmatched. This CDR3 spans 15 amino acids. In DNA form, the CDR3 reads TGTGCCAGCAGCTTTCGGGGACTAGCCATATACGAGCAGTACTTC. This translates into CASSFRGLAIYEQYF. Full variable domain (rest looked up from reference TRBV11-2 and TRBJ2-7): EAGVAQSPRYKIIEKRQSVAFWCNPISGHATLYWYQQILGQGPKLLIQFQNNGVVDDSQLPKDRFSAERLKGVDSTLKIQPAKLEDSAVYLCASSFRGLAIYEQYFGPGTRLTVT.

This clonotype has more than one count but fewer than ten. This chain joins TRBV29-1 and TRBJ2-1; D perhaps matches TRBD2 (5 bases). Germline CDR1 SQVTM, CDR2 ANQGSEA. The V end lost 1 base, the J end lost 11 bases, and 12 bases lay between the germline ends. The CDR3 consists of 12 residues. Here the CDR3 DNA reads TGCAGCGTTGAAGGTCTTGACTACCAGCAGTTCTTC. This sequence encodes CSVEGLDYQQFF.

This clonotype was observed a few times. This sequence joins TRBV15 and TRBJ1-4; 7 bases align to TRBD1. This CDR3 has 15 amino acids. CDR1 and CDR2 (germline): LNHNV, YYDKDF (reference sequence). Trimming took 1 base from V and 7 from J; bases not matched to a gene: 6. The CDR3 is CATSRGEAGGEKLFF. CDR3 sequence (DNA): TGTGCCACCAGCAGAGGGGAGGCAGGGGGTGAAAAACTGTTTTTT.

This clonotype was seen more than once but under ten times. The chain links TRBV5-1 to TRBJ2-2; D gene uncertain. The CDR3 extends over 14 amino acids. Germline CDR1 reads SGHRS; CDR2 reads YFSETQ. V lost 4 bases and J 7 bases, leaving 14 bases between the germline ends. This CDR3 is CASSNLNLGGELFF. CDR3 sequence (DNA): TGCGCCAGCAGCAACCTTAACCTTGGCGGGGAGCTGTTTTTT.

This clonotype was detected many times. The chain combines TRBV7-2 with TRBJ1-1; possible D gene TRBD1, 6 bases. The CDR3 is 15 amino acids. Germline-derived CDR1 and CDR2 are SGHTA and FQGNSA. Trimming took 4 bases from V and 5 from J, leaving 17 bases between them. The chain's CDR3 is CASSYGTPRGTEAFF. CDR3 sequence (DNA): TGTGCCAGCAGCTACGGGACACCGCGAGGTACTGAAGCTTTCTTT.

In this sample, this clonotype turned up many times. This chain joins TRBV12-3 or TRBV12-4 and TRBJ1-5; the match to TRBD1 covers 10 bases. The ends lost 5 bases at V and 2 bases at J; junction bases unmatched: 3. The CDR3 runs 15 residues. The CDR3 DNA reads as TGTGCCAGCAGTACCGGGACAGGGGGCAATCAGCCCCAGCATTTT. This codes for CASSTGTGGNQPQHF.